This TCR beta chain came from a study of PD-L1 blockade in urothelial cancer. Turning to the study itself: In the mid-2010s, patients got going on atezolizumab, taking 1,200 mg intravenously every 3 weeks.

The repertoire was sequenced with immunoSEQ multiplex PCR; TCRdb's copy has only in-frame clones and lacks some. The sample includes approximately 90,000 clones, roughly 89% of them seen just once. Time point denoted: pretreatment peripheral blood. This clone was picked up a small number of times. Here the sequenced sample was PBMCs, taken around atezolizumab (anti-PD-L1) treatment. This TCR derives from a man between 60 and 70 years old with urothelial cancer.

CDR3 region: CSVTRQMNTEAFF. The CDR3 nucleotides read TGCAGCGTTACCCGACAGATGAACACTGAAGCTTTCTTT. The chain links TRBV29-1 to TRBJ1-1; D possibly corresponds to TRBD1 (5 bases). Germline V gene lookup returns CDR1 SQVTM and CDR2 ANQGSEA. This CDR3 has 13 residues. V was clipped by 5 bases and J by 0 bases, with 10 bases between them.